Below, 29 T cell receptor beta chains from the same sample are listed, as sequenced in a study of memory CD4+ T cells and cytomegalovirus serostatus. Sequencing used immunoSEQ multiplex PCR; TCRdb keeps in-frame clones, though not all of them. The sample consists of 50,000 to 60,000 clones, 80% to 85% of them appearing once. Single viable CD3+CD4+CD8-CD45RO+ cells were sorted as the memory CD4+ T cells. The sequenced sample consisted of memory CD4+ T cells from blood. All receptors derive from an adult in good health and CMV-seropositive.

This clone was counted only a few times. DNA for the CDR3: TGCGCCAGCAGCCAAGATGGCTTGGAAAAACTGTTTTTT. Its translation: CASSQDGLEKLFF. The V call is TRBV4-3, the J call TRBJ1-4; D remains ambiguous. The CDR3 length is 13 residues. Trimming left V 0 bases short and J 8 bases short, with 7 bases between. From germline, CDR1 is LGHNA and CDR2 YSLEER.

The chain recombines TRBV11-1 with TRBJ2-2; D not certain. With 0 bases removed from V and 1 base from J, the gap between germline ends came to 6 bases. CDR1 is SGHAT, CDR2 FQDESV, per germline (reference sequence). The CDR3 covers 15 residues. The CDR3 nucleotides read TGTGCCAGCAGCTTAGCGTCAGGGAACACCGGGGAGCTGTTTTTT. The encoded protein is CASSLASGNTGELFF.

V and J are TRBV7-8 and TRBJ2-7; the D is unclear. This CDR3 spans 13 amino acids. Trimming shortened V by 4 bases and J by 2 bases, and 9 bases separated the two germline ends. The germline gives CDR1 SGHVS, CDR2 FQNEAQ. CDR3: CASSSPRTYEQYF. The CDR3 nucleotides read TGTGCCAGCAGCTCCCCCCGCACCTACGAGCAGTACTTC.

This clone was seen a handful of times. The V and J genes are TRBV5-1 and TRBJ1-1, with D perhaps TRBD1 (6 bases). V was trimmed by 3 bases and J by 8 bases, leaving 8 bases between them. This CDR3 region has 11 residues. Germline V gene sequence: CDR1 SGHRS, CDR2 YFSETQ. CDR3 sequence (DNA): TGCGCCAGCAGCTCAACAGGGGAAGCTTTCTTT. It is translated as CASSSTGEAFF.

The chain links TRBV29-1 to TRBJ1-1; TRBD1 is a possible D gene (6 bases). V lost 5 bases, J lost 5 bases, and 18 bases lay in between. Germline V gene data show CDR1 as SQVTM and CDR2 as ANQGSEA. CDR3 length: 14 amino acids. The CDR3 loop reads CSVRPGGGTTEAFF. As DNA, the CDR3 is TGCAGCGTTAGACCCGGCGGGGGCACGACTGAAGCTTTCTTT.

The chain combines TRBV28 with TRBJ1-1; D uncertain. This CDR3 is 14 amino acids long. Trimming left V 7 bases short and J 0 bases short, with 12 bases between. Germline CDR1 and CDR2: MDHEN and SYDVKM. The CDR3 region is CASTESVMNTEAFF. The CDR3 DNA reads TGTGCCAGCACCGAGTCTGTTATGAACACTGAAGCTTTCTTT.

The V call is TRBV6-6, the J call TRBJ1-2; D ambiguous. V was pared by 10 bases and J by 0 bases, with 15 bases between. The CDR3 extends over 14 amino acids. From germline, CDR1 is MNHNY and CDR2 SVGAGI (reference sequence). CDR3 bases: TGTGCCACGCGGGGTCCCCGAGCTAACTATGGCTACACCTTC. The encoded protein is CATRGPRANYGYTF.

This CDR3 is CSAAEKETQYF. The CDR3 DNA reads TGCAGTGCTGCAGAAAAAGAGACCCAGTACTTC. This chain uses TRBV20-1 with TRBJ2-5; no clear D gene. This CDR3 is 11 amino acids long. CDR1 and CDR2 from the germline V gene are DFQATT and SNEGSKA (reference sequence). With 5 bases removed from V and 3 bases from J, the gap between germline ends came to 7 bases.

A single count supports this clone. The chain has TRBV7-2 and TRBJ2-3; no clear D. Germline-derived CDR1 and CDR2 are SGHTA and FQGNSA. The CDR3 runs 14 residues. V shed 3 bases and J shed 0 bases, with 7 bases lying between them. CDR3 in amino acids: CASSFRRSTDTQYF. The CDR3 DNA reads TGTGCCAGCAGCTTTCGACGTAGCACAGATACGCAGTATTTT.

The rearrangement links TRBV5-1 to TRBJ1-1, with D uncertain. The V end lost 0 bases, the J end lost 6 bases, and 6 bases lay between the germline ends. The length of the CDR3 is 12 residues. Germline V lookup: CDR1 SGHRS, CDR2 YFSETQ. The CDR3 is CASSLGRAEAFF. The CDR3 DNA follows: TGCGCCAGCAGCTTGGGAAGGGCTGAAGCTTTCTTT.

This clone came up a few times. The chain uses TRBV28 and TRBJ1-2; D remains ambiguous. Germline lookup yields CDR1 MDHEN and CDR2 SYDVKM. The CDR3 contains 11 residues. Between the trimmed V and J ends, which lost 11 bases and 8 bases, there was a span of 15 bases. This CDR3 reads CAAVGATGYTF. The CDR3 nucleotides read TGTGCCGCGGTCGGCGCTACCGGCTACACCTTC.

The gene calls are TRBV2 and TRBJ2-2; D is possibly TRBD1 (6 bases). This CDR3 has 14 residues. Germline V gene sequence: CDR1 SNHLY, CDR2 FYNNEI. Between the trimmed V and J ends, which lost 4 bases and 7 bases, there was a span of 13 bases. The CDR3: CASSVGQGYGELFF. The CDR3, as DNA: TGTGCCAGCAGTGTAGGGCAGGGGTACGGGGAGCTGTTTTTT.

The DNA of the CDR3 is TGTGCCAGCAGCTCCCTCGGAATCGGAAACATTCAGTACTTC. Translated: CASSSLGIGNIQYF. This rearrangement joins TRBV27 to TRBJ2-4; D is undetermined. There are 14 residues in the CDR3. CDR1 and CDR2 from the germline V gene are MNHEY and SMNVEV (reference sequence). Trimming took off 6 bases at V and 6 bases at J, with 15 bases between the two ends.

The chain has TRBV7-6 and TRBJ2-1; a weak D match, TRBD2 (7 bases). V lost 8 bases to trimming and J lost 7 bases, with 21 bases between them. Germline assignment: CDR1 SGHVS and CDR2 FNYEAQ. The CDR3 is made up of 15 amino acids. The CDR3 sequence is CASGSGGGPWNEQFF. The CDR3 DNA follows: TGTGCCAGCGGGTCTGGGGGGGGGCCGTGGAATGAGCAGTTCTTC.

This sequence joins TRBV2 and TRBJ1-2; tentative D call: TRBD1 (5 bases). The V end was cut by 6 bases, the J end by 8 bases, with 19 bases between. CDR1 is SNHLY, CDR2 FYNNEI, per germline. The CDR3 spans 14 residues. The CDR3 spells CASRERALEGGYTF. The CDR3 nucleotides are TGTGCCAGCAGGGAACGAGCCCTGGAGGGGGGCTACACCTTC.

V is TRBV2 and J is TRBJ2-2; D may be TRBD2 (5 bases). Germline CDR1 is SNHLY and CDR2 is FYNNEI. V lost 2 bases and J 2 bases, leaving 15 bases between the germline ends. The CDR3 contains 17 residues. In DNA form, the CDR3 reads TGTGCCAGCAGTGAATGGGTAGGAGGTTTAAACACCGGGGAGCTGTTTTTT. It codes for CASSEWVGGLNTGELFF.

In this sample, this clone turned up once. V gene TRBV4-2 combines with J gene TRBJ2-7; the D gene is possibly TRBD1 (6 bases). This CDR3 is 15 amino acids long. Germline-derived CDR1 and CDR2 are LGHNA and YNFKEQ. The V and J ends lost 2 bases and 0 bases respectively, with 11 bases between them. The CDR3 reads CASSQPDRSSYEQYF. The CDR3 region has the DNA TGTGCCAGCAGCCAACCCGACAGGAGCTCCTACGAGCAGTACTTC.

V and J are TRBV18 and TRBJ2-2; 10 bases are a match to TRBD2. The V gene's germline CDR1 is KGHSH and CDR2 LQKENI. J lost 4 bases, V lost 1 base, and 0 bases had no gene match. The CDR3 runs to 15 residues. DNA for the CDR3: TGTGCCAGCTCACCACTAGCGGGAGGCACCGGGGAGCTGTTTTTT. This encodes CASSPLAGGTGELFF.

V and J are TRBV7-2 and TRBJ2-2; D uncertain. Trimming removed 11 bases from V and 7 bases from J, with 14 bases in between. CDR1 is SGHTA, CDR2 FQGNSA, per germline. The CDR3 has 12 amino acids. The CDR3 region is CAVRSLDGELFF. The CDR3 coding sequence is TGTGCCGTCCGTAGCCTCGACGGGGAGCTGTTTTTT.

The J gene is TRBJ1-6, the V gene TRBV4-1, with TRBD1 identical over 7 bases. The CDR3 runs 16 residues. Germline CDR1 reads MGHRA; CDR2 reads YSYEKL. V shed 3 bases and J 7 bases; nucleotides not matched to a gene: 9. The CDR3 region is CASSHPPGQINSPLHF. The CDR3, as DNA: TGCGCCAGCAGCCATCCCCCGGGACAGATAAATTCACCCCTCCACTTT.

This clone is a singleton in its sample. The chain uses TRBV10-3 and TRBJ2-2; 7 bases map to TRBD1. The CDR3 is 14 amino acids. The trim removed 4 bases at V and 4 bases at J, leaving 3 bases unmatched. In germline, CDR1 is ENHRY, CDR2 SYGVKD. CDR3 coding DNA: TGTGCCATCAGTGCCCCAGGGGGCACCGGGGAGCTGTTTTTT. It translates to CAISAPGGTGELFF.

This sequence joins TRBV6-1 and TRBJ2-1, with 7 bases identical to TRBD2. The CDR3 is made up of 15 amino acids. CDR1 is MNHNS and CDR2 is SASEGT in the germline V gene. V lost 4 bases to trimming and J lost 7 bases; unmatched junction nucleotides: 10. The CDR3 region is CASSGRGGRRNEQFF. The CDR3 nucleotides are TGTGCCAGCAGTGGTCGGGGCGGGAGACGGAATGAGCAGTTCTTC.

Note on this clone: The junction and the germline gene differ at one end; a read error may be behind it. The same CDR3 arises from other DNA sequences in this sample as well. The rearrangement links TRBV5-4 to TRBJ1-2, with D maybe TRBD1 (5 bases). CDR1 SGHNT and CDR2 YYREEE come from the germline V gene (reference sequence). The CDR3 consists of 14 residues. DNA of the CDR3: TGTGCCAGCAGCCGCCCACAGGAGAACTACGGCTACACCTTC. It translates to CASSRPQENYGYTF.

The V gene is TRBV5-1, the J gene TRBJ2-5, with D maybe TRBD2 (5 bases). The germline V and J ends were trimmed by 0 bases and 4 bases, with 7 bases remaining between them. This CDR3 comprises 13 residues. Per the germline V gene, CDR1 is SGHRS and CDR2 is YFSETQ. The CDR3 DNA reads TGCGCCAGCAGCTTGGGAGGGAGAGAGACCCAGTACTTC. Translating gives CASSLGGRETQYF.

CDR3 loop: CASSIALPSGRPRDEQYF. CDR3 DNA: TGTGCCAGTAGTATAGCCCTACCTAGCGGGAGGCCCCGTGACGAGCAGTACTTC. V and J are TRBV19 and TRBJ2-7, with TRBD2 matching over 11 bases. V lost 1 base, J lost 5 bases, and 13 bases stayed unmatched. CDR1 and CDR2 from the germline V gene are LNHDA and SQIVND (reference sequence). The CDR3 runs to 18 residues.

CDR3: CASSSIGGRTEAFF. CDR3 DNA: TGTGCCAGCAGCTCCATCGGGGGGAGGACTGAAGCTTTCTTT. The chain recombines TRBV7-3 with TRBJ1-1; TRBD1 is a possible D gene (5 bases). Germline V gene data show CDR1 as SGHTA and CDR2 as FQGTGA. Trimming left V 4 bases short and J 5 bases short, with 14 bases between. The CDR3 length is 14 residues.

This chain joins TRBV7-2 and TRBJ1-6; no reliable D call. The CDR3 spans 14 residues. Trimming left V 5 bases short and J 4 bases short, with 9 bases between. Per the germline V gene, CDR1 is SGHTA and CDR2 is FQGNSA. CDR3 sequence reads: CASSIASYNSPLHF. The CDR3 DNA sequence: TGTGCCAGCAGCATCGCCAGTTATAATTCACCCCTCCACTTT. Together with reference TRBV7-2 and TRBJ1-6, the CDR3 gives the full variable domain: GAGVSQSPSNKVTEKGKDVELRCDPISGHTALYWYRQSLGQGLEFLIYFQGNSAPDKSGLPSDRFSAERTGGSVSTLTIQRTQQEDSAVYLCASSIASYNSPLHFGNGTRLTVT.

This clone has only one observation. This sequence joins TRBV5-6 and TRBJ2-1, with TRBD2 identical over 9 bases. V lost 0 bases and J lost 6; bases outside the gene matches: 7. Germline V CDR1 and CDR2: SGHDT, YYEEEE. This CDR3 spans 16 amino acids. This CDR3 reads CASSLDSGRIRNEQFF. The CDR3 DNA reads TGTGCCAGCAGCTTGGACAGCGGGAGGATCCGCAATGAGCAGTTCTTC.

This clone appeared once. The chain is built from TRBV4-1 and TRBJ2-1, with 12 positions matching TRBD1. After removal of 0 bases from V and 10 bases from J, the junction contained 4 bases not matched to a gene. CDR3 length equals 15 residues. Germline values: CDR1 MGHRA, CDR2 YSYEKL. CDR3 nucleotide sequence: TGCGCCAGCAGCCAAGAGGGACAGGGGGCTATCGAGCAGTTCTTC. The encoded protein is CASSQEGQGAIEQFF.